This T cell receptor (beta chain) was observed in a study of spatial heterogeneity in lung cancer. Overall study: Among detected sequences, beta-chain ones consistently exceeded alpha-chain ones in number.

Time point defined: sample taken at primary tumor resection. Researchers sequenced whole RNA taken from tumor, nontumor lung or frozen PBMC without sorting. The donors comprised about 70 untreated early-stage non-small cell lung cancer patients. The sample holds many counts of this clonotype. A unique molecular identifier was carried by every single TCR cDNA molecule. TCRdb re-derived calls from the 5' RACE reads in MiXCR, one entry per CDR3 protein. The sample holds roughly 50,000 distinct CDR3 sequences; 7.5% to 9% are singletons and the top ten take 10% to 15%. Specimen: PBMCs, collected at surgery. This sequence originates from a female donor with early-stage non-small cell lung cancer.

Here the CDR3 DNA reads TGCGCCAGCCTACCGCCTGGAGAGACCAACTACGAGCAGTACTTC. Translating gives CASLPPGETNYEQYF. The chain joins TRBV23-1 to TRBJ2-7; no clear D gene. TRBV23-1 is annotated as an ORF whose role is uncertain. This CDR3 is 15 amino acids long. V was cut by 8 bases and J by 3 bases, with 20 bases left in between.